This T cell receptor beta chain was sequenced during a study of blood T cells in healthy people across ages. Study results and limitations: Diversity of TCR beta per million T cells declined in a roughly linear way with age.

The CDR3 runs to 15 residues. V was clipped by 7 bases and J by 7 bases, with 20 bases between them. The V gene's germline CDR1 is SNHLY and CDR2 FYNNEI. For the second PCR, which ran for about 6 to 12 cycles, a sample-barcoded 5' primer and a J-beta primer mix were used. MiXCR, applied by TCRdb to the 5' RACE reads, yields one record per CDR3 protein. The table includes about 650,000 distinct CDR3 sequences, roughly half detected once. This clonotype was counted at least ten times. The antigen remains unidentified. The receptor was derived from a woman at least 80 years old in good health. The chain couples TRBV2 to TRBJ2-1; D ambiguous. The sequenced sample was blood. DNA for the CDR3: TGTGCCAGCAATGCGGAACAGATGGCCCGGAATGAGCAGTTCTTC. Protein: CASNAEQMARNEQFF.